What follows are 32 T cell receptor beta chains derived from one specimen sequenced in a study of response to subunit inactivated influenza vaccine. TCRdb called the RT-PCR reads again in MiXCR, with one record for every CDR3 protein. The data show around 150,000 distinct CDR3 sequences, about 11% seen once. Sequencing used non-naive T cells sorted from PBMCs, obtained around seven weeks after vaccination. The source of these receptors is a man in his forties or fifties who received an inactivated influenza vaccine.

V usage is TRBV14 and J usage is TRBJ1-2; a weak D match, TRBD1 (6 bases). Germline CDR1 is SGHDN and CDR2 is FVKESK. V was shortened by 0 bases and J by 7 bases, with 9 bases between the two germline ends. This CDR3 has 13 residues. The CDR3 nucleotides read TGTGCCAGCAGCCAAGAGGGGGCCGGTGGCTACACCTTC. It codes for CASSQEGAGGYTF.

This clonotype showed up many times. The CDR3 DNA is TGTGCCAGCACCAAAGAACCGGGACCTCAGACTAGCACAGATACGCAGTATTTT. Amino acids: CASTKEPGPQTSTDTQYF. The V call is TRBV7-6, the J call TRBJ2-3; D possibly uses TRBD1 or TRBD2 (5 bases each). The germline CDR1 and CDR2 sequences are SGHVS and FNYEAQ. V dropped 7 bases and J dropped 0 bases, with 23 bases sitting between them. The CDR3 is 18 amino acids.

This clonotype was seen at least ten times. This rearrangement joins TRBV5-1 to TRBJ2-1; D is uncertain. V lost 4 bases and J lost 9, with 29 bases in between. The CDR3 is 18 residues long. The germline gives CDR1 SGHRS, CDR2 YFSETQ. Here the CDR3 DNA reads TGCGCCAGCAGCGCCTTAGGTCCCGCAGAATCTGTATTAGGTGAGCAGTTCTTC. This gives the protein CASSALGPAESVLGEQFF. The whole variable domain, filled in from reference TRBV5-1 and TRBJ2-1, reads KAGVTQTPRYLIKTRGQQVTLSCSPISGHRSVSWYQQTPGQGLQFLFEYFSETQRNKGNFPGRFSGRQFSNSRSEMNVSTLELGDSALYLCASSALGPAESVLGEQFFGPGTRLTVL.

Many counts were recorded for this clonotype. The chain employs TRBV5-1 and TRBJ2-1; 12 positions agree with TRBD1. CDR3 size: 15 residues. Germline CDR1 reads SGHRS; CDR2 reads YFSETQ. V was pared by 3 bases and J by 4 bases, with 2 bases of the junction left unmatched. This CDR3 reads CASSSGQGAYNEQFF. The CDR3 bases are TGCGCCAGCAGCTCGGGACAGGGGGCGTACAATGAGCAGTTCTTC.

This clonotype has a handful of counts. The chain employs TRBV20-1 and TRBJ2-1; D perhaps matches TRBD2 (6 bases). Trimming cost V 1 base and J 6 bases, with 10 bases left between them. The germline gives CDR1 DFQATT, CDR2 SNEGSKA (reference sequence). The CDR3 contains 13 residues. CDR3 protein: CSARAREFNEQFF. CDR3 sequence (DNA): TGCAGTGCTAGAGCCCGGGAGTTCAATGAGCAGTTCTTC.

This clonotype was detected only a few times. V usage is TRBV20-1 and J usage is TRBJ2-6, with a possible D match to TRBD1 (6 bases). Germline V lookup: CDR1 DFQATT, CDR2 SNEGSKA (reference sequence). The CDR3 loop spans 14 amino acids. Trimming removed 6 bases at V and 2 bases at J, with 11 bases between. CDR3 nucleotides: TGCAGTGCCGAAGGACAGCCTGGGGCCAACGTCCTGACTTTC. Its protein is CSAEGQPGANVLTF.

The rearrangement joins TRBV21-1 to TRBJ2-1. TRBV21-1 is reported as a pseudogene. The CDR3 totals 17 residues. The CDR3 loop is CASSKILGTHGINEQFF. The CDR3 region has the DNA TGTGCCAGCAGCAAGATCCTAGGTACTCACGGAATCAATGAGCAGTTCTTC.

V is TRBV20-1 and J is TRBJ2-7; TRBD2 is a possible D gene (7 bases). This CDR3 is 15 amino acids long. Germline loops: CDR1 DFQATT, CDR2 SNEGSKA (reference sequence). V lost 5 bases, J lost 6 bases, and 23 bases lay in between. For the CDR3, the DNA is TGCAGTGCTCGCAGTTCCGGGGGGCTTTTTAGCGAGCAGTACTTC. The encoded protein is CSARSSGGLFSEQYF.

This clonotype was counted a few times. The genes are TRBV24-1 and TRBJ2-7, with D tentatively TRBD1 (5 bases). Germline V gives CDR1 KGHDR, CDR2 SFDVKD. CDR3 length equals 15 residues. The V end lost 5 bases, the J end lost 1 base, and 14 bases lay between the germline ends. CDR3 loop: CATSGWGRGSYEQYF. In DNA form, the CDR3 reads TGTGCCACCAGTGGGTGGGGCCGTGGGTCCTACGAGCAGTACTTC.

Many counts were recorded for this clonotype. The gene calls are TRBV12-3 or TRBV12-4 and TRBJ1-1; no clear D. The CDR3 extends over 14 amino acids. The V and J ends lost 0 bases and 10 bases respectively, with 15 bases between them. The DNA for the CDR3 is TGTGCCAGCAGTTTAGCGGGTCACCTACGCGGAGCTTTCTTT. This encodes CASSLAGHLRGAFF.

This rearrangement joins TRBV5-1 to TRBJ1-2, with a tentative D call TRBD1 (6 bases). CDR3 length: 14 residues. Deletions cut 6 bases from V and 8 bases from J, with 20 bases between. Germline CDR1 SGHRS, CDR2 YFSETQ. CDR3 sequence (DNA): TGCGCCAGCACACGGGGCCAGGGGCAAGAGGGCTACACCTTC. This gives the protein CASTRGQGQEGYTF.

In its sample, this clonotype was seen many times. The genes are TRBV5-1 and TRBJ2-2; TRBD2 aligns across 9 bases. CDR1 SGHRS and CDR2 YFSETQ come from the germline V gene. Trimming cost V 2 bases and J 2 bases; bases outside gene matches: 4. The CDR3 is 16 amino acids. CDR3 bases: TGCGCCAGCAGCTTACCGGGACTAGCAAACACCGGGGAGCTGTTTTTT. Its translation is CASSLPGLANTGELFF.

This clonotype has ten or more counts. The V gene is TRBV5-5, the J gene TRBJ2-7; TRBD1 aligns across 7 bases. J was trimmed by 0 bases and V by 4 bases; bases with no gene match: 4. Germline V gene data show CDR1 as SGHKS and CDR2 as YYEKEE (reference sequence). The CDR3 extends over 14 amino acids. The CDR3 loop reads CASSERTGSYEQYF. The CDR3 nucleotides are TGTGCCAGCAGCGAGCGGACAGGCTCCTACGAGCAGTACTTC.

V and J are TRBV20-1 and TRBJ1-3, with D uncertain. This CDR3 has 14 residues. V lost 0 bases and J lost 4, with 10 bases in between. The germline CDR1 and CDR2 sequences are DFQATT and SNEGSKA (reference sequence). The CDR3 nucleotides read TGCAGTGCTAGAGATCGGGGTGCAGGAAACACCATATATTTT. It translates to CSARDRGAGNTIYF.

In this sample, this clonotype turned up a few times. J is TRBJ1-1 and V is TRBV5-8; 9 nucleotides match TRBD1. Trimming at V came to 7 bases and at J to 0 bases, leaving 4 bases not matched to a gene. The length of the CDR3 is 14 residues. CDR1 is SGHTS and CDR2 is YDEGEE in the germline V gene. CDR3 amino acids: CASQTGGLNTEAFF. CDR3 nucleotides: TGTGCCAGCCAAACAGGGGGCCTGAACACTGAAGCTTTCTTT.

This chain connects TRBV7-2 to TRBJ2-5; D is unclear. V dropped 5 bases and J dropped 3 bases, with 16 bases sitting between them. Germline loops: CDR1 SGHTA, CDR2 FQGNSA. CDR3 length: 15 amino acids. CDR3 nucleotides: TGTGCCAGCAGCGCAGACCCGCGCACAAAAGAGACCCAGTACTTC. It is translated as CASSADPRTKETQYF.

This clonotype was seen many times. Here the CDR3 reads CASSQQSRGQEFF. The CDR3 coding sequence is TGTGCCAGCAGCCAACAAAGCCGGGGGCAGGAGTTCTTC. The chain employs TRBV7-2 and TRBJ2-1; TRBD1 or TRBD2 may be the D gene (6 bases each). The CDR3 consists of 13 residues. The V end lost 5 bases, the J end lost 14 bases, and 19 bases lay between the germline ends. Germline assignment: CDR1 SGHTA and CDR2 FQGNSA.

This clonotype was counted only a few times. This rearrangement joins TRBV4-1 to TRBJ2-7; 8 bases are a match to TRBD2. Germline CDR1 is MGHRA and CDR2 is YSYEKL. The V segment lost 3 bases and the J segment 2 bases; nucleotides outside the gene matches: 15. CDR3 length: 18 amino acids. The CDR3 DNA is TGCGCCAGCAGCCACAAGACCCAGCGGGAGTTCTCCGCCTACGAGCAGTACTTC. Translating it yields CASSHKTQREFSAYEQYF.

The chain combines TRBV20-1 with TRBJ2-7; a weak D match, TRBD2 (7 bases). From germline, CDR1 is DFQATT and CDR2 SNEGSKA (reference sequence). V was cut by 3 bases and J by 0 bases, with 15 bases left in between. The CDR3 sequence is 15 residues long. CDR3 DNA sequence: TGCAGTGCTAGGGGGGGGGGCCTAAGCTCCTACGAGCAGTACTTC. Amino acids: CSARGGGLSSYEQYF.

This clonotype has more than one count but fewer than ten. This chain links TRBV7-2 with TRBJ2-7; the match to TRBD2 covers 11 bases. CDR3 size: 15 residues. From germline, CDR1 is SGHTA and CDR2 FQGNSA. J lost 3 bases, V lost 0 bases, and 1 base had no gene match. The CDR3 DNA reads TGTGCCAGCAGCTTAGCCACTAGCGGGAGCTACGAGCAGTACTTC. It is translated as CASSLATSGSYEQYF.

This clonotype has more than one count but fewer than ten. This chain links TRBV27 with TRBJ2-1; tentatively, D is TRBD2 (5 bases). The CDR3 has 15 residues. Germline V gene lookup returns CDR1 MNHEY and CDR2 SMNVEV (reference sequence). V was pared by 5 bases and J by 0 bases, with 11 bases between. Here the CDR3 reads CASSQDSNSYNEQFF. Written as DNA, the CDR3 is TGTGCCAGCAGTCAGGACTCGAACTCCTACAATGAGCAGTTCTTC.

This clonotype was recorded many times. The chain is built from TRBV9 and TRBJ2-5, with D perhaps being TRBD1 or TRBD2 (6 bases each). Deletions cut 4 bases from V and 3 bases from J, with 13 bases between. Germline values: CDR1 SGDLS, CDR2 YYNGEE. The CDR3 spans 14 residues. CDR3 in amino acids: CASSPTGRKETQYF. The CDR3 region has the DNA TGTGCCAGCAGCCCTACAGGGAGGAAAGAGACCCAGTACTTC.

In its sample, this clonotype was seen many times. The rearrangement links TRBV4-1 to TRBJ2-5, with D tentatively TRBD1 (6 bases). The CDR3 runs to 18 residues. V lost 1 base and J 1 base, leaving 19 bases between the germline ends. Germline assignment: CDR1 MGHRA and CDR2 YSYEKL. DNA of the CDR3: TGCGCCAGCAGCCAAGTGATCGCAGGGACACTGGTCCAAGAGACCCAGTACTTC. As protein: CASSQVIAGTLVQETQYF.

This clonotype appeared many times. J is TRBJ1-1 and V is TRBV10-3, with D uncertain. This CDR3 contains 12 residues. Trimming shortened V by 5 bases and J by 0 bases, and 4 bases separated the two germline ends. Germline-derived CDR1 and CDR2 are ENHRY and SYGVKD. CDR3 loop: CAISSVNTEAFF. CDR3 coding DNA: TGTGCCATCAGTTCAGTGAACACTGAAGCTTTCTTT.

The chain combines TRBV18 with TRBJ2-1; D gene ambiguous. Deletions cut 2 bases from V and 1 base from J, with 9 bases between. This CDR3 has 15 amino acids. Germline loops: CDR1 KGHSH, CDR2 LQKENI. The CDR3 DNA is TGTGCCAGCTCACCAGGGGTAGGATCCTACAATGAGCAGTTCTTC. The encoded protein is CASSPGVGSYNEQFF.

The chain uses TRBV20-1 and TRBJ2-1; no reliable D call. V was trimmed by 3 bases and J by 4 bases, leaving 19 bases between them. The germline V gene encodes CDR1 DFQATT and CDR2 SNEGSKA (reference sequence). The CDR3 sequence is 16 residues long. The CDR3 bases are TGCAGTGCTAGCGGGTACGGAAACCTCCTTTACAATGAGCAGTTCTTC. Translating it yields CSASGYGNLLYNEQFF.

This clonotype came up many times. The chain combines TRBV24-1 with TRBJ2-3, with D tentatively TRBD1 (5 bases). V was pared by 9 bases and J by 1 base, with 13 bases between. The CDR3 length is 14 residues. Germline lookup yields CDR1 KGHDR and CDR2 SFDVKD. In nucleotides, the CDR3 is TGTGCCACCTCAGGGAAGGCGGGCACAGATACGCAGTATTTT. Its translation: CATSGKAGTDTQYF.

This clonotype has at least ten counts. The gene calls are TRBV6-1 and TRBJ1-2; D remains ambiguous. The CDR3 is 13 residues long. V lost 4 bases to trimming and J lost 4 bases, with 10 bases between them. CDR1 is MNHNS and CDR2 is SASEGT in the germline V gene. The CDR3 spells CASSGPKLYGYTF. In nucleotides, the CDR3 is TGTGCCAGCAGTGGACCGAAACTCTATGGCTACACCTTC.

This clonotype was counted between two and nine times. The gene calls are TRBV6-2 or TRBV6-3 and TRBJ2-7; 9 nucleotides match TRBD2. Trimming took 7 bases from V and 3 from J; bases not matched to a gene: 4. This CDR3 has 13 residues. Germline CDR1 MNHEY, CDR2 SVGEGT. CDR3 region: CASMASGVYEQYF. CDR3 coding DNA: TGTGCCAGCATGGCTAGCGGGGTCTACGAGCAGTACTTC.

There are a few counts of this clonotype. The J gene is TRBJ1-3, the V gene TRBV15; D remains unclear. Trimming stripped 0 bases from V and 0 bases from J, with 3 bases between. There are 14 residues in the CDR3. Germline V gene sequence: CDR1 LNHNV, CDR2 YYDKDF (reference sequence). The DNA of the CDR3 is TGTGCCACCAGCAGAGATAACTCTGGAAACACCATATATTTT. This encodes CATSRDNSGNTIYF.

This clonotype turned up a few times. Here the CDR3 reads CASSLERNTEAFF. The CDR3 region has the DNA TGTGCCAGCAGCTTAGAGCGGAACACTGAAGCTTTCTTT. The V gene is TRBV7-8, the J gene TRBJ1-1; no clear D. The CDR3 extends over 13 amino acids. V was pared by 1 base and J by 1 base, with 4 bases between. CDR1 and CDR2 (germline): SGHVS, FQNEAQ.

CDR3 DNA sequence: TGTGCCAGCAGCTTAGCTAGCGGGGGTACACCGGGGGAGCTGTTTTTT. Translated, it gives CASSLASGGTPGELFF. The chain employs TRBV7-9 and TRBJ2-2, with 9 bases lining up with TRBD2. Per the germline V gene, CDR1 is SEHNR and CDR2 is FQNEAQ (reference sequence). Losses at the gene ends were 0 bases for V and 8 bases for J; bases not matched to a gene: 7. The CDR3 spans 16 residues.